These T cell receptor beta chains were read from a single sample in a study of regulatory T cells in long-lasting Graves disease. TCRdb independently ran MiXCR on the multiplex PCR reads; one entry per CDR3 protein. The sample contains about 380,000 distinct CDR3 sequences, roughly a sixth of which appear only once. Material: peripheral blood mononuclear cells (PBMCs), obtained at new diagnosis, from a patient treated with antithyroid drugs. These receptors all come from a female donor with Graves disease. Both conserved end residues are part of each CDR3. D genes are given only for firm matches. Clone size, where shown, is once, few, many, or a class for clones that have expanded.

j_gene: TRBJ1-1; v_gene: TRBV19; abundance: few; d_gene: TRBD1; CDR3aa: CASSIRGQDTEAFF; CDR3nt: TGTGCCAGTAGTATCAGGGGGCAGGACACTGAAGCTTTCTTT
j_gene: TRBJ2-2; v_gene: TRBV28; abundance: many; d_gene: .; CDR3aa: CASSLWLVSNTGELFF; CDR3nt: TGTGCCAGCAGTTTATGGCTAGTTTCGAACACCGGGGAGCTGTTTTTT
j_gene: TRBJ1-4; v_gene: TRBV5-1; abundance: many; d_gene: .; CDR3aa: CASSSAFTVTNEKLFF; CDR3nt: TGCGCCAGCAGCTCAGCTTTTACGGTGACTAATGAAAAACTGTTTTTT
j_gene: TRBJ1-5; v_gene: TRBV19; abundance: .; d_gene: .; CDR3aa: CASGTALWGNQPQHF; CDR3nt: TGTGCCAGCGGGACGGCCTTATGGGGCAATCAGCCCCAGCATTTT
j_gene: TRBJ1-3; v_gene: TRBV10-3; abundance: .; d_gene: TRBD1; CDR3aa: CAIISGTGGFGNTIYF; CDR3nt: TGTGCCATCATTTCCGGGACAGGGGGATTTGGAAACACCATATATTTT
j_gene: TRBJ1-5; v_gene: TRBV12-3/TRBV12-4; abundance: many; d_gene: .; CDR3aa: CASSPPLSTGLPGPQHF; CDR3nt: TGTGCCAGCAGTCCTCCCCTTTCGACAGGCCTCCCAGGGCCCCAGCATTTT
j_gene: TRBJ1-1; v_gene: TRBV10-3; abundance: many; d_gene: .; CDR3aa: CATMELTPNTEAFF; CDR3nt: TGTGCCACCATGGAGCTGACACCGAACACTGAAGCTTTCTTT
j_gene: TRBJ1-5; v_gene: TRBV12-3/TRBV12-4; abundance: .; d_gene: .; CDR3aa: CASNRGDQPQHF; CDR3nt: TGTGCCAGCAATCGGGGAGATCAGCCCCAGCATTTT
j_gene: TRBJ2-5; v_gene: TRBV7-9; abundance: few; d_gene: .; CDR3aa: CASSGPGSSGETQYF; CDR3nt: TGTGCCAGCAGCGGGCCGGGGTCCTCTGGGGAGACCCAGTACTTC
j_gene: TRBJ1-5; v_gene: TRBV7-9; abundance: many; d_gene: .; CDR3aa: CASSLENDGQPQHF; CDR3nt: TGTGCCAGCAGCCTAGAGAATGACGGACAGCCCCAGCATTTT
j_gene: TRBJ2-1; v_gene: TRBV2; abundance: many; d_gene: .; CDR3aa: CASSEVRGLGEQFF; CDR3nt: TGTGCCAGCAGTGAAGTGCGAGGGCTGGGTGAGCAGTTCTTC
j_gene: TRBJ2-7; v_gene: TRBV28; abundance: many; d_gene: .; CDR3aa: CASSGRTGRYEQYF; CDR3nt: TGTGCCAGCAGTGGCCGCACAGGGAGGTACGAGCAGTACTTC
j_gene: TRBJ1-2; v_gene: TRBV2; abundance: many; d_gene: .; CDR3aa: CASSVAPEGWGNYGYTF; CDR3nt: TGTGCCAGCAGTGTTGCCCCCGAAGGGTGGGGTAACTATGGCTACACCTTC
j_gene: TRBJ2-3; v_gene: TRBV10-1; abundance: many; d_gene: TRBD2; CDR3aa: CASSESTRGADTQYF; CDR3nt: TGCGCCAGCAGTGAGTCGACTCGGGGGGCAGATACGCAGTATTTT
j_gene: TRBJ1-1; v_gene: TRBV6-2/TRBV6-3; abundance: many; d_gene: TRBD1; CDR3aa: CASSYSAGGGYPHSNTEAFF; CDR3nt: TGTGCCAGCAGTTACTCGGCAGGGGGCGGTTATCCCCATTCGAACACTGAAGCTTTCTTT
j_gene: TRBJ2-2; v_gene: TRBV20-1; abundance: few; d_gene: .; CDR3aa: CSARPGPGQKNTGELFF; CDR3nt: TGCAGTGCTAGACCCGGGCCGGGACAAAAGAACACCGGGGAGCTGTTTTTT